These 2 T cell receptor beta chains were sequenced from one sample in a study of regulatory T cells in long-lasting Graves disease (dated by TCRdb to about 2021). This specimen's time point label, interpreted: persistent/refractory GD, antithyroid drugs over 5 years with positive TRAb. For both TCR sequencing and RNA sequencing, RNA was extracted from PBMCs using TRIzol. The library was produced with multiplex PCR. Sequencing used an Illumina HiSeq 4000. To build TCR beta libraries, CDR3 regions were amplified by Arm-PCR using iRepertoire HTBI primers. Starting from the raw public reads, TCRdb applied fastp trimming at Q25, assembled clones with MiXCR and retained in-frame beta chains. Rows matching on CDR3 protein sequence are summarized as one entry with the most common DNA and genes. The sample table lists more than 650,000 distinct CDR3 sequences, about 32% of them with a count of one. The top ten clones comprise around 40% of the sample.

The specimen was peripheral blood mononuclear cells (PBMCs), collected when the disease was refractory, from a patient treated with antithyroid drugs. The receptors were sampled from a female donor with Graves disease.

This clonotype was recorded many times. The genes are TRBV20-1 and TRBJ2-7, with 9 bases fitting TRBD1. The V gene end was trimmed by 3 bases and the J gene end by 3 bases; junction bases not matched to a gene: 6. The length of the CDR3 is 14 residues. Germline CDR1 is DFQATT and CDR2 is SNEGSKA (reference sequence). CDR3 loop: CSAREPGQGYEQYF. CDR3 coding DNA: TGCAGTGCTAGGGAACCGGGACAGGGCTACGAGCAGTACTTC.

This sequence joins TRBV5-1 and TRBJ2-7; D uncertain. CDR1 is SGHRS and CDR2 is YFSETQ in the germline V gene. The CDR3 contains 13 residues. Trimming cost V 4 bases and J 6 bases, with 14 bases left between them. The CDR3 loop reads CASSPDVIAEQYF. The CDR3 nucleotides are TGCGCCAGCAGCCCGGATGTGATCGCCGAGCAGTACTTC.